Presented here are 4 T cell receptor beta chains from one specimen sequenced in a study of T cells in localized non-small cell lung cancer. Measured with immunoSEQ multiplex PCR; TCRdb has only the in-frame clones, and not every one. The data contain around 26,000 clones, roughly 90% of them singletons. The sequencing used peripheral blood, collected before any cancer treatment. Receptors were obtained from a female donor at least 60 years old with stage II squamous cell lung carcinoma.

The chain links TRBV14 to TRBJ1-1, with 12 bases matching TRBD1. Trimming removed 4 bases from V and 8 bases from J; junction bases left unmatched: 11. Germline V CDR1 and CDR2: SGHDN, FVKESK. CDR3 length: 16 amino acids. The CDR3 loop is CASSLGTGGGGTEAFF. The CDR3 DNA follows: TGTGCCAGCAGCCTTGGGACAGGGGGCGGGGGAACAGAAGCTTTCTTT.

The chain employs TRBV5-1 and TRBJ1-2; 7 nucleotides line up with TRBD1. This CDR3 region has 16 residues. V lost 0 bases and J lost 5; bases outside the gene matches: 10. Germline V lookup: CDR1 SGHRS, CDR2 YFSETQ. CDR3 loop: CASSLAAHRGEYGYTF. DNA of the CDR3: TGCGCCAGCAGCTTGGCCGCGCACAGGGGAGAGTATGGCTACACCTTC.

This chain joins TRBV7-9 and TRBJ2-6; TRBD1 might be the D (5 bases). The germline V gene encodes CDR1 SEHNR and CDR2 FQNEAQ (reference sequence). CDR3 length equals 15 residues. Trimming pared 2 bases from V and 2 bases from J, leaving 7 bases between. This CDR3 reads CASSLQGPGANVLTF. Written as DNA, the CDR3 is TGTGCCAGCAGCTTACAGGGCCCTGGGGCCAACGTCCTGACTTTC.

The J gene is TRBJ1-5, the V gene TRBV19, with 7 bases lining up with TRBD1. Germline trimming cut 9 bases from V and 6 bases from J; bases unmatched to any gene: 2. Germline assignment: CDR1 LNHDA and CDR2 SQIVND (reference sequence). The CDR3 is 11 residues long. CDR3 in amino acids: CARQGTQPQHF. The DNA for the CDR3 is TGTGCCAGACAGGGGACTCAGCCCCAGCATTTT.